What follows are 9 T cell receptor beta chains derived from one specimen sequenced in a study of monozygotic twins with inflammatory bowel disease. TCRdb reprocessed the 5' RACE reads; each CDR3 protein has one entry and no DNA is given. The listing records approximately 330,000 distinct CDR3 sequences. Sequenced: blood. All receptors derive from a human donor with ulcerative colitis or Crohn's disease, or a healthy co-twin of an affected twin (not recorded which).

CDR3 amino acids: CASSLITGGFSDTQYF. The chain has TRBV11-2 and TRBJ2-3; with no DNA, the TCRdb D assignment of TRBD2 cannot be verified. Germline V CDR1 and CDR2: SGHAT, FQNNGV. The CDR3 length is 16 residues.

The chain recombines TRBV3-1 with TRBJ1-1; lacking DNA, the TRBD1 call made by TCRdb goes unchecked. Germline V gene sequence: CDR1 LGHDT, CDR2 YNNKEL (reference sequence). This CDR3 is built from 14 residues. The chain's CDR3 is CASSQGQTGSEAFF.

This chain connects TRBV20-1 to TRBJ2-7; the D gene TCRdb calls, TRBD1, cannot be checked with no DNA. CDR1 is DFQATT and CDR2 is SNEGSKA in the germline V gene (reference sequence). CDR3 length: 13 amino acids. The chain's CDR3 is CSAKYRDDYEQYF.

CDR3 loop: CASSLPLAGPTGELFF. The chain combines TRBV7-2 with TRBJ2-2; TCRdb reports TRBD2, a call that lacks DNA to check it against. Germline CDR1 reads SGHTA; CDR2 reads FQGNSA. The CDR3 runs to 16 residues.

The rearrangement uses TRBV20-1 and TRBJ1-6; TCRdb proposes TRBD1, but this gene call is untestable without DNA. Germline assignment: CDR1 DFQATT and CDR2 SNEGSKA (reference sequence). This CDR3 has 16 residues. CDR3 loop: CSAVGQGASYNSPLHF.

The CDR3: CASSSPGQRTDTQYF. This chain joins TRBV5-1 and TRBJ2-3; as DNA is missing, the TRBD1 call by TCRdb cannot be tested. The CDR3 runs to 15 residues. The germline V gene has CDR1 SGHRS and CDR2 YFSETQ. Full variable domain (remainder filled in from reference TRBV5-1 and TRBJ2-3): KAGVTQTPRYLIKTRGQQVTLSCSPISGHRSVSWYQQTPGQGLQFLFEYFSETQRNKGNFPGRFSGRQFSNSRSEMNVSTLELGDSALYLCASSSPGQRTDTQYFGPGTRLTVL.

The chain couples TRBV19 to TRBJ1-4; TCRdb's D call, TRBD1, is unchecked because there is no DNA. CDR3 size: 13 residues. CDR1 and CDR2 (germline): LNHDA, SQIVND (reference sequence). The CDR3 reads CASSTGHHEKLFF.

The chain has TRBV7-2 and TRBJ1-5. CDR1 and CDR2 (germline): SGHTA, FQGNSA. This CDR3 is built from 14 residues. The CDR3 loop is CASSLDRAHQPQHF.

The CDR3 loop reads CASSQVTVGGPGETQYF. The genes are TRBV4-1 and TRBJ2-5; TCRdb proposes TRBD2, but this gene call is untestable without DNA. This CDR3 is 17 amino acids long. The germline CDR1 and CDR2 sequences are MGHRA and YSYEKL.